This TCR beta chain was recorded in a study of CD8 T cells in Susac syndrome. At the level of the study: When their blood was taken, the Susac syndrome patients had either not yet had any therapy, were taking corticosteroids, or were taking intravenous immunoglobulin alone.

General observations from the study: Peak Susac CD8+ clonal expansion was seen in TEMRA cells and active patients.

About this clonotype itself: The antigen remains undetermined.

TEMRA cells were FACS-enriched, while CD8+ and CD4+ T cells were negatively isolated. A quantity of roughly 0.5 to 1 ug RNA underwent reverse transcription using random hexamers. TCRdb itself ran the immunoSEQ multiplex PCR reads through MiXCR, one entry per CDR3 protein. This table holds tens of thousands of distinct CDR3 sequences, 93% found once. Source material: CD8+ T cells from PBMCs. The sequence derives from a human donor with Susac syndrome.

DNA for the CDR3: TGCGCCAGCAGTCAATCCAACAGGGTCGGATACAATGAGCAGTTCTTC. Translation gives CASSQSNRVGYNEQFF. The chain employs TRBV23-1 and TRBJ2-1; TRBD1 is a possible D gene (6 bases). TRBV23-1 is an open reading frame, and its role is uncertain. The CDR3 contains 16 residues. Between the trimmed V and J ends, which lost 0 bases and 4 bases, there was a span of 13 bases.